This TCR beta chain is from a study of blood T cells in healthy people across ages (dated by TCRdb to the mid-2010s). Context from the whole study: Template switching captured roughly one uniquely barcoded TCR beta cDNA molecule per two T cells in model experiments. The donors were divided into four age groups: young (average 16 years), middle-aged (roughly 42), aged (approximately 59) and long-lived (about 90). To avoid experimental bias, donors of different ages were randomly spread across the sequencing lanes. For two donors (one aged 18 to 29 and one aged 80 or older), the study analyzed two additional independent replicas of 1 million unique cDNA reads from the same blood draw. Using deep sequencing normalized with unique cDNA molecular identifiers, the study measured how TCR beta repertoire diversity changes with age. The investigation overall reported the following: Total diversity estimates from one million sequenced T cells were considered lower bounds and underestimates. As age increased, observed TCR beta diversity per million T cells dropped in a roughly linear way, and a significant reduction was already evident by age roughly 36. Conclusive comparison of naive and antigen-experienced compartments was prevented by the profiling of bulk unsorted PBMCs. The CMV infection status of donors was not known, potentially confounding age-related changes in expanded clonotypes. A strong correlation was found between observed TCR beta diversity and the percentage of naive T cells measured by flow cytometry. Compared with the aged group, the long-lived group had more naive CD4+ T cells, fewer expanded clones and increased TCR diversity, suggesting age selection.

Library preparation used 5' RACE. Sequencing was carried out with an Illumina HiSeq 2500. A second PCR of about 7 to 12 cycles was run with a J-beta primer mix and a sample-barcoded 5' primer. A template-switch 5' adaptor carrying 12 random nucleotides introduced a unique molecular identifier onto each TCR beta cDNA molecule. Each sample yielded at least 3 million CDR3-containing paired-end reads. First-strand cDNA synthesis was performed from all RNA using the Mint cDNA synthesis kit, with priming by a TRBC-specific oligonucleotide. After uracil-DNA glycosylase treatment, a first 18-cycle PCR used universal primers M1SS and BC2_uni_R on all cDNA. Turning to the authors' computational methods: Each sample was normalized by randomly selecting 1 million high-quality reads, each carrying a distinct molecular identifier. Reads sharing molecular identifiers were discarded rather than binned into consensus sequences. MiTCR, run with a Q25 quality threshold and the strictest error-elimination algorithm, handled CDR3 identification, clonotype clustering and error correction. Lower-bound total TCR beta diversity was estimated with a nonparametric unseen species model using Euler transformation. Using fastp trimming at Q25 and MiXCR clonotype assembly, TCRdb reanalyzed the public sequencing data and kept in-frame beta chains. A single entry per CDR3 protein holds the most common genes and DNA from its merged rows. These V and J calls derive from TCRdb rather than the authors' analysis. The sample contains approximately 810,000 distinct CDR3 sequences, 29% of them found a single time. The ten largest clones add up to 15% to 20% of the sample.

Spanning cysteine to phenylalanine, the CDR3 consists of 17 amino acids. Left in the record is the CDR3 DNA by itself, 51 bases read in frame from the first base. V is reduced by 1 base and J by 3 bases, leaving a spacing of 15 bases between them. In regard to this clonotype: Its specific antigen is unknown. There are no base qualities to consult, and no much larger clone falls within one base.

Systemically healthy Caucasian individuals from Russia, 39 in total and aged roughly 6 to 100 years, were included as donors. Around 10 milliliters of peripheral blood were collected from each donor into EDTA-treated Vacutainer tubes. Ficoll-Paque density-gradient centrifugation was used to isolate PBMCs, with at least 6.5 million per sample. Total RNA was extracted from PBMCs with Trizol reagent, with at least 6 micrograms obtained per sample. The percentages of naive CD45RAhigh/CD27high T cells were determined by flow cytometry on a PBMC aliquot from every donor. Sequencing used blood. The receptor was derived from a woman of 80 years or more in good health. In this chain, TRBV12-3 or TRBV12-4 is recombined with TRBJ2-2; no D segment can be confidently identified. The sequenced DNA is TGTGCCAGCAGTTTAGGCAGGCCAACTCGGGACACCGGGGAGCTGTTTTTT. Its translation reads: CASSLGRPTRDTGELFF.